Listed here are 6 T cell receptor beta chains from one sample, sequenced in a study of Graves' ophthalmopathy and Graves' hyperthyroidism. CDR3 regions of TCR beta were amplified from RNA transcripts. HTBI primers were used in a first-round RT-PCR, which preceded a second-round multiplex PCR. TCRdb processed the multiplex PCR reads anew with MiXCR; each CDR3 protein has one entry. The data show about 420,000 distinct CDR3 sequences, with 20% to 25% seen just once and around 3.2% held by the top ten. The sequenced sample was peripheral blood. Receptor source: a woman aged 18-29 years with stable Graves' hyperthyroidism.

CDR3 amino acids: CAWTQDGLYGYTF. In DNA, the CDR3 is TGTGCCTGGACGCAGGACGGACTCTATGGCTACACCTTC. The chain uses TRBV30 and TRBJ1-2, with D hard to call. This CDR3 has 13 amino acids. CDR1 is GTSNPN, CDR2 SVGIG, per germline (reference sequence). The ends were cut back, 4 bases at V and 4 bases at J, with 13 bases in the middle.

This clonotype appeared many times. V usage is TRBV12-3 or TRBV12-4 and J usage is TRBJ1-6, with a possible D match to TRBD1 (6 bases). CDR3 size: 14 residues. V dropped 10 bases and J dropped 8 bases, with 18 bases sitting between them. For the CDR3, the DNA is TGTGCCACTAAGGTGTCAGGGGTCGATTCACCCCTCCACTTT. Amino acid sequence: CATKVSGVDSPLHF.

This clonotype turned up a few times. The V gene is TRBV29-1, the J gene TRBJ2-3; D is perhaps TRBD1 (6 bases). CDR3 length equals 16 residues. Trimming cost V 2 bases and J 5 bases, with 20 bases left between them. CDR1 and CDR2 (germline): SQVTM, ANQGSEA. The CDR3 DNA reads TGCAGCGTTGAACTTTTTTGGGGGCCAATGGGAGATACGCAGTATTTT. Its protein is CSVELFWGPMGDTQYF.

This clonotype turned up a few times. The chain's CDR3 is CASSRLGQGRSNTGELFF. The CDR3 DNA reads as TGTGCCAGCAGTAGACTCGGACAGGGGCGTTCGAACACCGGGGAGCTGTTTTTT. This chain connects TRBV6-4 to TRBJ2-2, with 9 bases that match TRBD1. The junction had 10 bases not matched to a gene; V was cut back by 5 bases and J by 0 bases. The germline V gene encodes CDR1 MRHNA and CDR2 SNTAGT. The length of the CDR3 is 18 residues.

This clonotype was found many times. In nucleotides, the CDR3 is TGCAGTGCTAGAGTCGGGGGTGGTAGGAGGCTAGAAGAGACCCAGTACTTC. Translated, it gives CSARVGGGRRLEETQYF. This chain connects TRBV20-1 to TRBJ2-5, with a tentative D call TRBD2 (6 bases). CDR3 length equals 17 residues. The germline V gene encodes CDR1 DFQATT and CDR2 SNEGSKA (reference sequence). The ends were cut back, 1 base at V and 3 bases at J, with 21 bases in the middle.

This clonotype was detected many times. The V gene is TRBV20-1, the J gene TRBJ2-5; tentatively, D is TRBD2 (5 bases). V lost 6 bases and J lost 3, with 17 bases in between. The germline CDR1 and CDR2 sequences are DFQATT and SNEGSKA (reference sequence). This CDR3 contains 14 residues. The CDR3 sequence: CSATRTSPKETQYF. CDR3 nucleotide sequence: TGCAGTGCAACTCGAACTAGTCCCAAAGAGACCCAGTACTTC.